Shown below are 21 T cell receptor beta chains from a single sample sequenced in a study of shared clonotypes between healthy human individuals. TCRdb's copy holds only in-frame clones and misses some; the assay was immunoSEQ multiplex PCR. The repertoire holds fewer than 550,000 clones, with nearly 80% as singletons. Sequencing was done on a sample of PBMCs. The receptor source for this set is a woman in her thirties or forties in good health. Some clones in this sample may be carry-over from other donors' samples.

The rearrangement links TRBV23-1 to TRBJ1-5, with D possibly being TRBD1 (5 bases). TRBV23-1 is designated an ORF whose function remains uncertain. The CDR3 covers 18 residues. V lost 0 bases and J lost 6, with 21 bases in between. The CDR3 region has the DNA TGCGCCAGCAGTCAATCCCGGGTTGGGAGGGGAGGGATTCAGCCCCAGCATTTT. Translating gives CASSQSRVGRGGIQPQHF.

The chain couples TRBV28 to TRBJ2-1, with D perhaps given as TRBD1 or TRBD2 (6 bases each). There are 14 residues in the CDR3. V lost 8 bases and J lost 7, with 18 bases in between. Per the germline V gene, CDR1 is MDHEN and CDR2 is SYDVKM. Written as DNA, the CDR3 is TGTGCCAGCGCTGGGGGGCCCCGGGGGAATGAGCAGTTCTTC. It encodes CASAGGPRGNEQFF.

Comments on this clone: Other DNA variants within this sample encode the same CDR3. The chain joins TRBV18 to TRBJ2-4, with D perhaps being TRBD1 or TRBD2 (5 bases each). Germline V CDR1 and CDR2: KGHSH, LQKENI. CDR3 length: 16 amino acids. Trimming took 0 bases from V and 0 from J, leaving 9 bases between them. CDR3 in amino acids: CASSPPGALAKNIQYF. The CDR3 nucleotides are TGTGCCAGCTCACCACCCGGGGCCTTAGCCAAAAACATTCAGTACTTC.

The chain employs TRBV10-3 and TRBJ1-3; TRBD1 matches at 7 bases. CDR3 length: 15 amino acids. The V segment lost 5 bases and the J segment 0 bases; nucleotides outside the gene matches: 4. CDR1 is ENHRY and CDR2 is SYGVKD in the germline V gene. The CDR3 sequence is CAISSGTASGNTIYF. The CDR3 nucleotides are TGTGCCATCAGTTCCGGGACAGCCTCTGGAAACACCATATATTTT.

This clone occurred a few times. The CDR3 DNA reads as TGTGCCAGTAGTATCCGGGACTTAAACACCGGGGAGCTGTTTTTT. Translation: CASSIRDLNTGELFF. The chain has TRBV19 and TRBJ2-2, with D perhaps matching TRBD2 (6 bases). The CDR3 covers 15 residues. Per germline, CDR1 LNHDA and CDR2 SQIVND (reference sequence). V was clipped by 3 bases and J by 2 bases, with 10 bases between them.

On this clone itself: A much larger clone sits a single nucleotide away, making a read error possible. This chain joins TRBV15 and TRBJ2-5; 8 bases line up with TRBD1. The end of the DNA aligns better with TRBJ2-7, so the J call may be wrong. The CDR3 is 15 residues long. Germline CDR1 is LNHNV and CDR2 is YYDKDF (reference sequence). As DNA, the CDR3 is TGTGCCGCCAGCAGAGATAATCAGGGGGCAGACGAGCAGTACTTC. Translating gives CAASRDNQGADEQYF.

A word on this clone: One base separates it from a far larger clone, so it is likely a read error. The CDR3 is CASSPGGEAQPQYF. The CDR3 DNA is TGTGCCAGCAGCCCGGGGGGGGAGGCTCAGCCCCAGTATTTT. The chain combines TRBV2 with TRBJ1-5; 8 nucleotides line up with TRBD2. Matching the DNA end better, TRBJ2-3 makes the J call doubtful. The CDR3 spans 14 residues. CDR1 and CDR2 from the germline V gene are SNHLY and FYNNEI.

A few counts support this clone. This CDR3 is CASSPSRMNTEAFF. CDR3 DNA sequence: TGTGCCAGCTCACCGTCACGGATGAACACTGAAGCTTTCTTT. The V call is TRBV18, the J call TRBJ1-1, with no clear D. The CDR3 has 14 residues. V was trimmed by 3 bases and J by 0 bases, leaving 8 bases between them. CDR1 KGHSH and CDR2 LQKENI come from the germline V gene.

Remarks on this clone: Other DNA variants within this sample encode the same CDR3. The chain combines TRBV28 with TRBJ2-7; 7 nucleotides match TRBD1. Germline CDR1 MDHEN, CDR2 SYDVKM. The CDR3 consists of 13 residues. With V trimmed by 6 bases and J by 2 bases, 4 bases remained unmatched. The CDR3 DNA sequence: TGTGCCAGCAGGCCGGGACAGACCTACGAGCAGTACTTC. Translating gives CASRPGQTYEQYF.

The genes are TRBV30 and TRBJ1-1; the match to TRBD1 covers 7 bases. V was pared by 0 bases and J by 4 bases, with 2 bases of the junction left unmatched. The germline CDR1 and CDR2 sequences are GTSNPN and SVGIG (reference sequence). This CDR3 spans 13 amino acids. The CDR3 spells CAWSVPGGTEAFF. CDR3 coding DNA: TGTGCCTGGAGTGTACCAGGGGGCACTGAAGCTTTCTTT.

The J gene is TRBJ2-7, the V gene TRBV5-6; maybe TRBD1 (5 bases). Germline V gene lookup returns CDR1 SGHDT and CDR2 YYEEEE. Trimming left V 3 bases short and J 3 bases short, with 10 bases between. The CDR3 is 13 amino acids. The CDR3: CASSSGLGYEQYF. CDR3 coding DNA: TGTGCCAGCAGCTCAGGGTTGGGCTACGAGCAGTACTTC. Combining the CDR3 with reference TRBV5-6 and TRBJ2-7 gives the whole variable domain DAGVTQSPTHLIKTRGQQVTLRCSPKSGHDTVSWYQQALGQGPQFIFQYYEEEERQRGNFPDRFSGHQFPNYSSELNVNALLLGDSALYLCASSSGLGYEQYFGPGTRLTVT.

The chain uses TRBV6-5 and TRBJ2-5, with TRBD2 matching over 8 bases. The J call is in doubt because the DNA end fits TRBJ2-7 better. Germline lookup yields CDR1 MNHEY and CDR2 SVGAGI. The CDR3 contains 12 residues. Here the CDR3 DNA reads TGTGCCAGTATAGCGGGAACCTACGAGCAGTACTTC. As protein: CASIAGTYEQYF.

CDR3 amino acids: CASSLVGYVRDTGELFF. The CDR3, as DNA: TGCGCCAGCAGCCTTGTTGGGTATGTTCGAGACACCGGGGAGCTGTTTTTT. This chain joins TRBV5-1 and TRBJ2-2; D not certain. The CDR3 length is 17 residues. The germline CDR1 and CDR2 sequences are SGHRS and YFSETQ. The V and J ends lost 4 bases and 3 bases respectively, with 19 bases between them.

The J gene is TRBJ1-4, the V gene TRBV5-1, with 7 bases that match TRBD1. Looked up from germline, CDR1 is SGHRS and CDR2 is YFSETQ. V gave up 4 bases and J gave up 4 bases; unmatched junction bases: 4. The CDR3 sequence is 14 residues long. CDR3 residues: CASSRDSVNEKLFF. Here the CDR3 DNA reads TGCGCCAGCAGCCGGGACAGCGTTAATGAAAAACTGTTTTTT.

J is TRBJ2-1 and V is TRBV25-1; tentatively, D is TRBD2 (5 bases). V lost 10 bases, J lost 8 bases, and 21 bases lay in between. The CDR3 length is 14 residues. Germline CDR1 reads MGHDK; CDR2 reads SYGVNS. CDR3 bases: TGTGCCACCGGGTGGACTCCCGGTGGCGATGAGCAGTTCTTC. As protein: CATGWTPGGDEQFF.

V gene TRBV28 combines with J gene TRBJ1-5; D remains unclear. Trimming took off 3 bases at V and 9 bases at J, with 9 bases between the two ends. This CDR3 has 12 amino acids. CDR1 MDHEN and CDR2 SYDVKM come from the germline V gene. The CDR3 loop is CASSFPLGPQHF. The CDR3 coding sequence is TGTGCCAGCAGTTTCCCCTTGGGGCCCCAGCATTTT.

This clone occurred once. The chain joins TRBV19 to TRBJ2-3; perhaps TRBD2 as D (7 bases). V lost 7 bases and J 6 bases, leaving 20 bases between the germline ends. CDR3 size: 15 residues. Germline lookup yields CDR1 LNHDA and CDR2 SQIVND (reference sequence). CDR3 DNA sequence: TGTGCCAGTATTCCTGAAGGCGGGGGCCGGGATACGCAGTATTTT. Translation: CASIPEGGGRDTQYF.

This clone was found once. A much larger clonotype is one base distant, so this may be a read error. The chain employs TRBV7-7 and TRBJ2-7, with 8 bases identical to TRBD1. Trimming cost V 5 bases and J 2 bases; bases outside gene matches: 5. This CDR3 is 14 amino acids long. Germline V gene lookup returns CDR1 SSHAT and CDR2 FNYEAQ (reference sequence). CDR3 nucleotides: TGTGCCAGCAGCCCCGGACAGGGAGCCTACGAGCAGTACTTC. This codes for CASSPGQGAYEQYF.

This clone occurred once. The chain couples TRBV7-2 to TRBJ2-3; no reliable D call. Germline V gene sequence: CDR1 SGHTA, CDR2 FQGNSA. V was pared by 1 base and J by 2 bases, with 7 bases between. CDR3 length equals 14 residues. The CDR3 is CASSLEAPTDTQYF. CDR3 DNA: TGTGCCAGCAGCTTAGAGGCCCCCACAGATACGCAGTATTTT.

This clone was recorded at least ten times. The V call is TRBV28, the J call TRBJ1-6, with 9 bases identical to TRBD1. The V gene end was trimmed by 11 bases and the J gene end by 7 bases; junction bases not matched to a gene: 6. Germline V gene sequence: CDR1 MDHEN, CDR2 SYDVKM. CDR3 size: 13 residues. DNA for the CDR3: TGTGCCCACAGGACAGGGGTGAATTCACCCCTCCACTTT. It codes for CAHRTGVNSPLHF.

CDR3 residues: CASSLPGAGEQYF. The CDR3 bases are TGTGCCAGCAGCTTACCGGGAGCCGGCGAGCAGTACTTC. The chain carries TRBV7-9 and TRBJ2-7, with D perhaps TRBD2 (6 bases). Germline V gene sequence: CDR1 SEHNR, CDR2 FQNEAQ (reference sequence). The V gene lost 2 bases and the J gene lost 6 bases, with 11 bases spanning the gap. CDR3 length equals 13 residues.